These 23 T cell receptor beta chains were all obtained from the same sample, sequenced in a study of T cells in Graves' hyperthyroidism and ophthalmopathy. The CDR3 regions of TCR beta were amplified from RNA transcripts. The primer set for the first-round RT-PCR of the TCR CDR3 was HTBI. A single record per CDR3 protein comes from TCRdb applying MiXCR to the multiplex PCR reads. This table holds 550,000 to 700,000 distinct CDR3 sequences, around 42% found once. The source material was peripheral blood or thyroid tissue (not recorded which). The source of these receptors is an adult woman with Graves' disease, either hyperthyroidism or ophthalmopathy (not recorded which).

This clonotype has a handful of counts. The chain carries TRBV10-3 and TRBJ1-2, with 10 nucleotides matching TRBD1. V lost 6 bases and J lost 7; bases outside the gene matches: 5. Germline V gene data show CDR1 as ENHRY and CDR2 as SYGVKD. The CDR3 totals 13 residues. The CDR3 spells CAIRRQGATGYTF. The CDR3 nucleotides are TGTGCCATCAGGCGACAGGGGGCGACTGGCTACACCTTC.

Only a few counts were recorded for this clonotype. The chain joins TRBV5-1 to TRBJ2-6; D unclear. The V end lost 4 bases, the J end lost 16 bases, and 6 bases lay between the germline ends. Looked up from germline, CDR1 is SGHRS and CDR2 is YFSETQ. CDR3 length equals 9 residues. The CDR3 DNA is TGCGCCAGCAGCCAGCTACTGACTTTC. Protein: CASSQLLTF.

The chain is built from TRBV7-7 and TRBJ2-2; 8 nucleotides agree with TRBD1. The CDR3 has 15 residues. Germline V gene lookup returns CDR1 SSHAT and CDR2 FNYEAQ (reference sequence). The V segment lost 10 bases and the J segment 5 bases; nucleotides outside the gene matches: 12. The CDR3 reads CAITDRAGRTGELFF. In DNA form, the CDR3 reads TGTGCCATTACGGACAGGGCCGGTCGGACCGGGGAGCTGTTTTTT.

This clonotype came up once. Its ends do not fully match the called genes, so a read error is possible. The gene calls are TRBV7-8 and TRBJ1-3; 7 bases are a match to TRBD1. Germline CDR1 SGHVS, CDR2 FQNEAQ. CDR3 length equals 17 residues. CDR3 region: CASSQSGTARYGYTIYF. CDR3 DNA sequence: TGCGCCAGCAGCCAATCCGGGACAGCGAGATATGGCTACACCATATATTTT.

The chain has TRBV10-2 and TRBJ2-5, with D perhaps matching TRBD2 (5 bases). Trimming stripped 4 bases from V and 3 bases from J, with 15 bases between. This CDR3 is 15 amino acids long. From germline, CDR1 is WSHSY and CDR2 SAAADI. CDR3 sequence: CASSGARVREETQYF. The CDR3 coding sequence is TGCGCCAGCAGTGGGGCGAGGGTTAGGGAAGAGACCCAGTACTTC.

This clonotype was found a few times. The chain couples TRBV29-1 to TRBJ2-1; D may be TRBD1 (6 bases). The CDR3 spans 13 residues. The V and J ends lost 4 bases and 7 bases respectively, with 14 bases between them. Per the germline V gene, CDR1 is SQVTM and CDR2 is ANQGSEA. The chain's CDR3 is CSVVKGVLNEQFF. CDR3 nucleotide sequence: TGCAGCGTTGTGAAGGGGGTGCTTAATGAGCAGTTCTTC.

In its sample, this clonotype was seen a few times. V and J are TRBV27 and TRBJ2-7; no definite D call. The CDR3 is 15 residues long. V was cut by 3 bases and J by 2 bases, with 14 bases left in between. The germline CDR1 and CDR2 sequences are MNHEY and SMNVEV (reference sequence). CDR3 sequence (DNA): TGTGCCAGCAGTTTCGCCTCCGGGCATCCCTACGAGCAGTACTTC. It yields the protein CASSFASGHPYEQYF.

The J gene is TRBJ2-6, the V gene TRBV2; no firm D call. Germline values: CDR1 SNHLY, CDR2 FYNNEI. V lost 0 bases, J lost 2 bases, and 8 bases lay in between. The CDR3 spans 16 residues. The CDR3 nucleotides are TGTGCCAGCAGTGAAGCAGGAGAGACTGGGGCCAACGTCCTGACTTTC. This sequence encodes CASSEAGETGANVLTF.

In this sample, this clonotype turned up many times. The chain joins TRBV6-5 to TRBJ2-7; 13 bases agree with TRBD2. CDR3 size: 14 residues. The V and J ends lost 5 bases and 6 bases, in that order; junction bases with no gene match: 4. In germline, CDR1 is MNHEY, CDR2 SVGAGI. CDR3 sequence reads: CASSTSGREGEQYF. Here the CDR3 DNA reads TGTGCCAGCAGTACTAGCGGGAGGGAGGGCGAGCAGTACTTC.

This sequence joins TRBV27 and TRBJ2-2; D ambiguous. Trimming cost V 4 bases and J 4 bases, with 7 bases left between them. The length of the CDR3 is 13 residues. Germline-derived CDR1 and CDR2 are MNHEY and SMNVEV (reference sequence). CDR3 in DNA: TGTGCCAGCAGTTGGGGATCCACCGGGGAGCTGTTTTTT. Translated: CASSWGSTGELFF.

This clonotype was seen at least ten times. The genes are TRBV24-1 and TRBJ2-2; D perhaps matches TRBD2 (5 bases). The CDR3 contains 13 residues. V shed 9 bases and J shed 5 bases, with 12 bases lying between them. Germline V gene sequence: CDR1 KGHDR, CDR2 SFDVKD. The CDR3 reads CATGIRGTGELFF. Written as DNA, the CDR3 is TGTGCCACCGGTATCCGGGGAACCGGGGAGCTGTTTTTT.

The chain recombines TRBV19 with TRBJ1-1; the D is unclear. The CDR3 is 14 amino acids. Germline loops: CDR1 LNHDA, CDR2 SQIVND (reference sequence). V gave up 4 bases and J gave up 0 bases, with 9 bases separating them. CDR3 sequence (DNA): TGTGCCAGTAGTACATTCATAGTGAACACTGAAGCTTTCTTT. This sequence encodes CASSTFIVNTEAFF.

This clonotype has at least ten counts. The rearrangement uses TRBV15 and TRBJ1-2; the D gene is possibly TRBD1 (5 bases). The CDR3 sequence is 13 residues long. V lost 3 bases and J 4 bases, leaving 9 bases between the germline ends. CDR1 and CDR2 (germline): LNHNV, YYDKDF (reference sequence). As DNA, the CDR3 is TGTGCCACCAGCAGGCCGGGACCCTATGGCTACACCTTC. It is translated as CATSRPGPYGYTF.

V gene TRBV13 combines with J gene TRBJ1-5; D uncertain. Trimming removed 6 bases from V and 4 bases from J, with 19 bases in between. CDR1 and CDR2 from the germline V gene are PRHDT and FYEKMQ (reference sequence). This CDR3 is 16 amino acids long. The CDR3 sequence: CASRPLGGNNNQPQHF. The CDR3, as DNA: TGTGCCAGCAGACCCTTGGGCGGGAACAATAATCAGCCCCAGCATTTT. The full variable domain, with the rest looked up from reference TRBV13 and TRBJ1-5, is AAGVIQSPRHLIKEKRETATLKCYPIPRHDTVYWYQQGPGQDPQFLISFYEKMQSDKGSIPDRFSAQQFSDYHSELNMSSLELGDSALYFCASRPLGGNNNQPQHFGDGTRLSIL.

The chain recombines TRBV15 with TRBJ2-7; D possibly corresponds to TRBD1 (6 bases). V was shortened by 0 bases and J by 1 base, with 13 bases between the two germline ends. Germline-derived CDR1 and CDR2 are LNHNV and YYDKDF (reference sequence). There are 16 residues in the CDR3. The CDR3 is CATSRDGGDTSYEQYF. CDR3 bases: TGTGCCACCAGCAGAGACGGTGGGGACACTTCCTACGAGCAGTACTTC.

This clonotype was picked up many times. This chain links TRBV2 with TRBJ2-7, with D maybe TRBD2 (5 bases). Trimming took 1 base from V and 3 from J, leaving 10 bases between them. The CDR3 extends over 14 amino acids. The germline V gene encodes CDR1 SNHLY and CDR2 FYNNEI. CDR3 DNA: TGTGCCAGCAGTGAAGACCCAGGAGGCTACGAGCAGTACTTC. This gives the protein CASSEDPGGYEQYF.

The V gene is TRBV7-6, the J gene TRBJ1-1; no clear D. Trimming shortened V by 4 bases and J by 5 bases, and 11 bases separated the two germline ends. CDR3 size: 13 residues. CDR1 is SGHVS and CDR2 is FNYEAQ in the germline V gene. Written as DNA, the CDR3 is TGTGCCAGCAGCTCCCCTAGCGGGACTGAAGCTTTCTTT. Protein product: CASSSPSGTEAFF.

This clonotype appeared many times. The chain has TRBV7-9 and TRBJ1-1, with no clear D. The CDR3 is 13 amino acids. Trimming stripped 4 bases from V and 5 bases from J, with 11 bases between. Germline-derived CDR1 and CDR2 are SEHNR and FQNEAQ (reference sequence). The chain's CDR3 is CASSSRVSTEAFF. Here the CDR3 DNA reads TGTGCCAGCAGCTCTAGGGTCAGTACTGAAGCTTTCTTT.

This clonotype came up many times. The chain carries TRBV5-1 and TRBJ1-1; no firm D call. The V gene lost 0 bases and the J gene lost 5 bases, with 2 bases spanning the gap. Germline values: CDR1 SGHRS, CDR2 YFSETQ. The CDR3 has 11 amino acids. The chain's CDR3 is CASSLETEAFF. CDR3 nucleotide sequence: TGCGCCAGCAGCTTGGAAACTGAAGCTTTCTTT.

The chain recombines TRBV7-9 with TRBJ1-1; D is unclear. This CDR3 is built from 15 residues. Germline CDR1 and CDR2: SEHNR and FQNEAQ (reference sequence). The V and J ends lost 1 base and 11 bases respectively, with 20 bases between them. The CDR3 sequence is CASSLVLEPLGSAFF. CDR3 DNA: TGTGCCAGCAGCTTAGTGCTGGAACCTTTGGGGTCGGCTTTCTTT.

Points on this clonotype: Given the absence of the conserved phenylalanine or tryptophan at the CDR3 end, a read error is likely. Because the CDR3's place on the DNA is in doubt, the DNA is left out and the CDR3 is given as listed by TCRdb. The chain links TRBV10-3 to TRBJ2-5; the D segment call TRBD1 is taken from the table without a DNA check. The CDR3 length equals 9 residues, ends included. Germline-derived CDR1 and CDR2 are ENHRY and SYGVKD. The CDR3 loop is CAISESGQV.

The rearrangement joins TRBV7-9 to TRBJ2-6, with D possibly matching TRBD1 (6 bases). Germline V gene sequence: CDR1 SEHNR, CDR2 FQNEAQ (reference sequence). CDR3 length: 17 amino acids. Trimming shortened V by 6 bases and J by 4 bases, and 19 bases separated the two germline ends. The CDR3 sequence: CASRPVGRDTGANVLTF. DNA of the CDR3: TGTGCCAGCAGACCTGTCGGACGGGACACCGGGGCCAACGTCCTGACTTTC.

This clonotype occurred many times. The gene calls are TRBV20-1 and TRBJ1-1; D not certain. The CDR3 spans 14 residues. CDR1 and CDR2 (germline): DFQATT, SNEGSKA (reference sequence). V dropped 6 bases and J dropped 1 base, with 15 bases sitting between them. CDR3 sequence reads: CSAPPRRRNTEAFF. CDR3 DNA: TGCAGTGCCCCCCCCAGAAGGCGGAACACTGAAGCTTTCTTT.